These T cell receptor beta chains were read from a single sample in a study of T-cell memory formation after mild COVID-19. MiXCR, applied by TCRdb to the 5' RACE reads, yields one record per CDR3 protein. This sample yields 92,000 or so distinct CDR3 sequences, of which about 15% are seen a single time; roughly two fifths belongs to the top ten. Material for sequencing was PBMCs or a T cell subset sorted from them (not recorded which). The receptors here all came from a man between 18 and 29 years old who had mild COVID-19 (a few samples of this study predate the infection). Cell type and time point are not known. The CDR3 runs from the conserved cysteine through the conserved F or W. The D gene is left open where the match is weak. Clone size is given for some rows only: seen once, a few or many times, or a class if the clone is expanded.

abundance: many; v_gene: TRBV4-3; d_gene: TRBD1; j_gene: TRBJ1-6; CDR3aa: CASSQEKGGLYNSPLHF; CDR3nt: TGCGCCAGCAGCCAAGAAAAAGGGGGCCTCTATAATTCACCCCTCCACTTT
abundance: few; v_gene: TRBV27; d_gene: -; j_gene: TRBJ1-5; CDR3aa: CASRQGVGNQPQHF; CDR3nt: TGTGCCAGCAGACAAGGGGTTGGCAATCAGCCCCAGCATTTT
abundance: -; v_gene: TRBV20-1; d_gene: -; j_gene: TRBJ1-2; CDR3aa: CSASTGNLYGYTF; CDR3nt: TGCAGTGCTAGCACAGGGAACCTCTATGGCTACACCTTC
abundance: -; v_gene: TRBV7-3; d_gene: TRBD2; j_gene: TRBJ2-3; CDR3aa: CASSFRLRGDRTDTQYF; CDR3nt: TGTGCCAGCAGCTTTCGGCTTCGGGGGGACCGCACAGATACGCAGTATTTT
abundance: -; v_gene: TRBV30; d_gene: -; j_gene: TRBJ2-3; CDR3aa: CAWSRETSSTDTQYF; CDR3nt: TGTGCCTGGAGCCGCGAAACATCGAGCACAGATACGCAGTATTTT
abundance: many; v_gene: TRBV7-6; d_gene: -; j_gene: TRBJ2-3; CDR3aa: CASSLSWGADTQYF; CDR3nt: TGTGCCAGCAGCCTAAGTTGGGGCGCAGATACGCAGTATTTT
abundance: few; v_gene: TRBV20-1; d_gene: -; j_gene: TRBJ2-7; CDR3aa: CSAIGQFSYEQYF; CDR3nt: TGCAGTGCAATAGGACAGTTCTCCTACGAGCAGTACTTC
abundance: -; v_gene: TRBV7-9; d_gene: TRBD2; j_gene: TRBJ2-3; CDR3aa: CASSPSGGNTDTQYF; CDR3nt: TGTGCCAGCAGCCCCTCGGGGGGTAACACAGATACGCAGTATTTT
abundance: few; v_gene: TRBV29-1; d_gene: -; j_gene: TRBJ2-5; CDR3aa: CSGGRFLETQYF; CDR3nt: TGCAGCGGAGGGAGGTTTTTGGAGACCCAGTACTTC
abundance: -; v_gene: TRBV15; d_gene: TRBD1; j_gene: TRBJ2-1; CDR3aa: CATSPQRTGPDNEQFF; CDR3nt: TGTGCCACCAGCCCTCAACGGACAGGACCGGACAATGAGCAGTTCTTC
abundance: few; v_gene: TRBV7-2; d_gene: TRBD2; j_gene: TRBJ2-5; CDR3aa: CASSPELLAGQETQYF; CDR3nt: TGTGCCAGCAGCCCGGAGCTCCTAGCGGGACAAGAGACCCAGTACTTC
abundance: few; v_gene: TRBV27; d_gene: -; j_gene: TRBJ2-1; CDR3aa: CASSISSAAYNEQFF; CDR3nt: TGTGCCAGCAGTATCTCTAGCGCTGCCTACAATGAGCAGTTCTTC
abundance: few; v_gene: TRBV7-9; d_gene: TRBD1; j_gene: TRBJ2-2; CDR3aa: CASSSTWGRDRKPMNTGELFF; CDR3nt: TGTGCCAGCAGCTCGACGTGGGGTCGGGACAGGAAACCAATGAACACCGGGGAGCTGTTTTTT
abundance: many; v_gene: TRBV5-1; d_gene: TRBD1; j_gene: TRBJ1-1; CDR3aa: CASSSRDRNTEAFF; CDR3nt: TGCGCCAGCAGCTCCCGGGACAGGAACACTGAAGCTTTCTTT
abundance: -; v_gene: TRBV10-2; d_gene: -; j_gene: TRBJ2-1; CDR3aa: CASKRGGFEQFF; CDR3nt: TGCGCCAGCAAGAGGGGGGGCTTTGAGCAGTTCTTC
abundance: -; v_gene: TRBV6-5; d_gene: -; j_gene: TRBJ2-7; CDR3aa: CASSSGTPLEQYF; CDR3nt: TGTGCCAGCAGTTCCGGGACACCACTCGAGCAGTACTTC
abundance: -; v_gene: TRBV23-1; d_gene: -; j_gene: TRBJ1-5; CDR3aa: CASRSSQPQHF; CDR3nt: TGCGCCAGCAGGTCCTCTCAGCCCCAGCATTTT
abundance: few; v_gene: TRBV20-1; d_gene: TRBD1; j_gene: TRBJ2-7; CDR3aa: CSARPQTGYEQYF; CDR3nt: TGCAGTGCTAGGCCCCAGACAGGGTACGAGCAGTACTTC
abundance: -; v_gene: TRBV7-9; d_gene: TRBD2; j_gene: TRBJ2-1; CDR3aa: CASSFEGLAGFGNEQFF; CDR3nt: TGTGCCAGCAGCTTCGAAGGGCTAGCGGGCTTCGGCAATGAGCAGTTCTTC
abundance: few; v_gene: TRBV12-3/TRBV12-4; d_gene: -; j_gene: TRBJ1-1; CDR3aa: CASSLPVLVEAFF; CDR3nt: TGTGCCAGCAGTTTGCCAGTTTTAGTGGAGGCTTTCTTT
abundance: -; v_gene: TRBV19; d_gene: -; j_gene: TRBJ2-2; CDR3aa: CASSSLSGELFF; CDR3nt: TGTGCCAGTAGTTCACTTTCCGGGGAGCTGTTTTTT
abundance: -; v_gene: TRBV6-2/TRBV6-3; d_gene: -; j_gene: TRBJ1-4; CDR3aa: CASSIWGGQLFF; CDR3nt: TGTGCCAGCAGTATCTGGGGGGGCCAACTGTTTTTT
abundance: -; v_gene: TRBV12-3/TRBV12-4; d_gene: -; j_gene: TRBJ2-3; CDR3aa: CASSPIGGGRTDTQYF; CDR3nt: TGTGCCAGCAGTCCAATCGGAGGGGGCAGAACAGATACGCAGTATTTT
abundance: few; v_gene: TRBV27; d_gene: -; j_gene: TRBJ2-1; CDR3aa: CASSFSDINEQFF; CDR3nt: TGTGCCAGCAGTTTCTCGGACATCAATGAGCAGTTCTTC
abundance: -; v_gene: TRBV4-3; d_gene: -; j_gene: TRBJ1-2; CDR3aa: CASSPRRGAVSYGYTF; CDR3nt: TGCGCCAGCAGCCCAAGGAGGGGAGCGGTTTCGTATGGCTACACCTTC
abundance: -; v_gene: TRBV6-2/TRBV6-3; d_gene: -; j_gene: TRBJ1-5; CDR3aa: CASSWGHGQPQHF; CDR3nt: TGTGCCAGCAGCTGGGGGCACGGTCAGCCCCAGCATTTT